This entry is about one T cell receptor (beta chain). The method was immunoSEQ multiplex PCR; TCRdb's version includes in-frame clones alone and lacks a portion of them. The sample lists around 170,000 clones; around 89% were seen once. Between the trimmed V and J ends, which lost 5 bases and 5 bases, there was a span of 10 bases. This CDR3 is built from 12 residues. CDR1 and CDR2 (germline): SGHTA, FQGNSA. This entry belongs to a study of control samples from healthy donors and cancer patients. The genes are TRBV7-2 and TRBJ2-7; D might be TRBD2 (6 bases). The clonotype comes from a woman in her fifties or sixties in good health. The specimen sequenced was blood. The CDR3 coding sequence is TGTGCCAGCAGCGACCTAGCGAACGAGCAGTACTTC. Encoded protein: CASSDLANEQYF. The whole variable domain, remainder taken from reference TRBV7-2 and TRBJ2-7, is GAGVSQSPSNKVTEKGKDVELRCDPISGHTALYWYRQSLGQGLEFLIYFQGNSAPDKSGLPSDRFSAERTGGSVSTLTIQRTQQEDSAVYLCASSDLANEQYFGPGTRLTVT.